The 30 T cell receptor beta chains below were found in one sample sequenced in a study of early T cells in non-severe SARS-CoV-2 infection. TCRdb recomputed calls from the 5' RACE reads with MiXCR, one row per CDR3 protein. Of some 52,000 distinct CDR3 sequences listed, 6.5% to 9% are singletons. Sequencing used whole blood. The origin of the receptors is an adult who was a healthcare worker with PCR-confirmed SARS-CoV-2 infection or an uninfected control (not recorded which).

There are a few counts of this clonotype. V usage is TRBV5-4 and J usage is TRBJ2-3, with 9 bases that match TRBD2. The germline gives CDR1 SGHNT, CDR2 YYREEE (reference sequence). The V segment lost 5 bases and the J segment 1 base; nucleotides outside the gene matches: 5. This CDR3 contains 15 residues. The CDR3 DNA reads TGTGCCAGCAGGCTAGCGGGATGGGGCACAGATACGCAGTATTTT. This codes for CASRLAGWGTDTQYF.

This clonotype was seen repeatedly, ten times or more. The chain is built from TRBV30 and TRBJ2-2; D perhaps matches TRBD2 (5 bases). CDR1 and CDR2 (germline): GTSNPN, SVGIG (reference sequence). V lost 3 bases to trimming and J lost 1 base, with 6 bases between them. The CDR3 consists of 13 residues. CDR3 coding DNA: TGTGCCTGGAGAGGAGGGAACACCGGGGAGCTGTTTTTT. This codes for CAWRGGNTGELFF.

This clonotype has only a few counts. The chain links TRBV5-1 to TRBJ1-1; D not resolved. V lost 5 bases and J lost 7, with 12 bases in between. The CDR3 totals 12 residues. The germline gives CDR1 SGHRS, CDR2 YFSETQ. The CDR3 nucleotides read TGCGCCAGCAGATTGTGGAACGGTGAAGCTTTCTTT. Translation: CASRLWNGEAFF.

The chain employs TRBV12-3 or TRBV12-4 and TRBJ2-3; 7 bases match TRBD1. This CDR3 region has 14 residues. Trimming removed 5 bases from V and 5 bases from J; junction bases left unmatched: 7. CDR3 sequence reads: CASSTTGLGDTQYF. CDR3 in DNA: TGTGCCAGCAGTACGACAGGGCTTGGAGATACGCAGTATTTT.

At least ten counts were recorded for this clonotype. The chain couples TRBV14 to TRBJ2-3; D not resolved. This CDR3 has 15 residues. Per the germline V gene, CDR1 is SGHDN and CDR2 is FVKESK. The V end lost 0 bases, the J end lost 4 bases, and 11 bases lay between the germline ends. The CDR3 coding sequence is TGTGCCAGCAGCCAAGATGGGTGGCGTCCAGATACGCAGTATTTT. Protein: CASSQDGWRPDTQYF.

This sequence joins TRBV29-1 and TRBJ2-4; D not certain. CDR3 length: 11 amino acids. The V gene's germline CDR1 is SQVTM and CDR2 ANQGSEA. V was cut by 3 bases and J by 8 bases, with 8 bases left in between. The CDR3 nucleotides read TGCAGCGTTGACTTGGGTGACATTCAGTACTTC. Its protein product is CSVDLGDIQYF.

This sequence joins TRBV5-1 and TRBJ2-1; 15 nucleotides align to TRBD2. Trimming removed 4 bases from V and 11 bases from J; junction bases left unmatched: 4. This CDR3 region has 14 residues. Germline-derived CDR1 and CDR2 are SGHRS and YFSETQ. The CDR3 DNA is TGCGCCAGCAGCCCGGGACTAGCGGGGGGAAAGCAGTTCTTC. It is translated as CASSPGLAGGKQFF.

The rearrangement joins TRBV20-1 to TRBJ1-5, with unresolved D. V was trimmed by 3 bases and J by 6 bases, leaving 0 bases between them. CDR1 DFQATT and CDR2 SNEGSKA come from the germline V gene (reference sequence). The CDR3 sequence is 9 residues long. CDR3 residues: CSASQPQHF. CDR3 nucleotide sequence: TGCAGTGCTAGTCAGCCCCAGCATTTT.

This clonotype was recorded a few times. The chain carries TRBV7-2 and TRBJ2-7; TRBD2 is a possible D gene (6 bases). CDR3 length: 15 amino acids. V was trimmed by 2 bases and J by 4 bases, leaving 15 bases between them. Germline CDR1 is SGHTA and CDR2 is FQGNSA. CDR3 residues: CASSLTPGDTYEQYF. DNA of the CDR3: TGTGCCAGCAGCTTAACCCCGGGAGATACTTACGAGCAGTACTTC.

This clonotype was seen only a few times. This chain uses TRBV12-3 or TRBV12-4 with TRBJ1-1; the D is unclear. The ends were cut back, 8 bases at V and 0 bases at J, with 7 bases in the middle. The CDR3 consists of 12 residues. DNA for the CDR3: TGTGCCAGCGGAGGGTTGAACACTGAAGCTTTCTTT. Encoded protein: CASGGLNTEAFF.

This clonotype has a count of ten or more. The chain carries TRBV28 and TRBJ2-7; 7 bases line up with TRBD1. V lost 5 bases to trimming and J lost 4 bases; unmatched junction nucleotides: 5. The length of the CDR3 is 13 residues. Germline CDR1 is MDHEN and CDR2 is SYDVKM. The CDR3 region is CASSEPGQYEQYF. The CDR3 region has the DNA TGTGCCAGCAGTGAACCGGGACAGTACGAGCAGTACTTC.

Many counts were recorded for this clonotype. J is TRBJ2-7 and V is TRBV18; D remains ambiguous. Deletions cut 2 bases from V and 0 bases from J, with 2 bases between. The CDR3 loop spans 12 amino acids. CDR1 is KGHSH and CDR2 is LQKENI in the germline V gene. CDR3 region: CASSPVSYEQYF. CDR3 coding DNA: TGTGCCAGCTCACCAGTCTCCTACGAGCAGTACTTC.

This chain links TRBV20-1 with TRBJ2-7, with D perhaps TRBD1 (5 bases). The CDR3 is made up of 12 amino acids. Germline loops: CDR1 DFQATT, CDR2 SNEGSKA (reference sequence). Trimming shortened V by 6 bases and J by 5 bases, and 14 bases separated the two germline ends. The CDR3 here is CSATPDSHEQYF. The DNA for the CDR3 is TGCAGTGCCACCCCAGACAGCCACGAGCAGTACTTC.

The chain carries TRBV5-5 and TRBJ1-6, with D perhaps TRBD1 (6 bases). The CDR3 runs to 15 residues. The germline CDR1 and CDR2 sequences are SGHKS and YYEKEE (reference sequence). Between the trimmed V and J ends, which lost 3 bases and 6 bases, there was a span of 13 bases. The CDR3 nucleotides are TGTGCCAGCAGCTGGGTGGAGGGGGTTAATTCACCCCTCCACTTT. Translated: CASSWVEGVNSPLHF.

This clonotype came up many times. This chain uses TRBV7-3 with TRBJ2-3; no firm D call. Germline-derived CDR1 and CDR2 are SGHTA and FQGTGA. V was trimmed by 4 bases and J by 1 base, leaving 15 bases between them. The CDR3 extends over 16 amino acids. CDR3 sequence reads: CASSSPVGDGTDTQYF. Written as DNA, the CDR3 is TGTGCCAGCAGCTCCCCCGTCGGAGACGGCACAGATACGCAGTATTTT.

J is TRBJ2-1 and V is TRBV7-3; TRBD1 agrees at 10 bases. The CDR3 runs to 19 residues. After removal of 5 bases from V and 0 bases from J, the junction contained 13 bases not matched to a gene. Germline CDR1 is SGHTA and CDR2 is FQGTGA. The CDR3 loop reads CASSPGTGAFQSSYNEQFF. As DNA, the CDR3 is TGTGCCAGCAGCCCCGGGACAGGGGCCTTTCAGAGCTCCTACAATGAGCAGTTCTTC.

This clonotype was seen only a few times. This chain joins TRBV6-5 and TRBJ2-1; TRBD2 agrees at 15 bases. The CDR3 has 13 amino acids. With V trimmed by 5 bases and J by 12 bases, 2 bases remained unmatched. From germline, CDR1 is MNHEY and CDR2 SVGAGI. The CDR3 coding sequence is TGTGCCAGCAGTCGGACTAGCGGGAGGGCGCAGTTCTTC. Its protein product is CASSRTSGRAQFF.

This clonotype is medium-sized in the sample. The V and J genes are TRBV7-6 and TRBJ2-3, with D unresolved. CDR1 and CDR2 from the germline V gene are SGHVS and FNYEAQ. The CDR3 sequence is 14 residues long. The V end lost 5 bases, the J end lost 0 bases, and 9 bases lay between the germline ends. The CDR3 spells CASSQTASTDTQYF. As DNA, the CDR3 is TGTGCCAGCAGCCAAACGGCCAGCACAGATACGCAGTATTTT.

V is TRBV20-1 and J is TRBJ2-5; no clear D. Trimming pared 1 base from V and 4 bases from J, leaving 7 bases between. CDR1 is DFQATT and CDR2 is SNEGSKA in the germline V gene (reference sequence). The length of the CDR3 is 12 residues. The CDR3 DNA reads TGCAGTGCTAGAGTGGGAAGAGAGACCCAGTACTTC. It codes for CSARVGRETQYF.

This clonotype is medium-sized by share. CDR3 loop: CATYRNTYEQYF. The CDR3 bases are TGTGCCACATACAGGAATACCTACGAGCAGTACTTC. V usage is TRBV28 and J usage is TRBJ2-7; D possibly corresponds to TRBD1 (5 bases). CDR1 and CDR2 from the germline V gene are MDHEN and SYDVKM. The CDR3 loop spans 12 amino acids. V lost 10 bases, J lost 2 bases, and 12 bases lay in between.

This clonotype has at least ten counts. The V and J genes are TRBV29-1 and TRBJ2-7; tentative D call: TRBD1 (5 bases). Trimming took off 7 bases at V and 2 bases at J, with 18 bases between the two ends. The CDR3 consists of 14 residues. Germline V CDR1 and CDR2: SQVTM, ANQGSEA. This chain's CDR3 is CSATGWAPTYEQYF. The CDR3 DNA is TGCAGCGCCACAGGCTGGGCTCCTACCTACGAGCAGTACTTC.

The chain recombines TRBV4-3 with TRBJ2-1; 11 positions match TRBD2. Germline V lookup: CDR1 LGHNA, CDR2 YSLEER. The trim removed 3 bases at V and 3 bases at J, leaving 4 bases unmatched. The CDR3 loop spans 16 amino acids. In nucleotides, the CDR3 is TGCGCCAGCAGCCAGGAGGGACTAGCGGTCTACAATGAGCAGTTCTTC. It codes for CASSQEGLAVYNEQFF.

There are a few counts of this clonotype. V usage is TRBV12-3 or TRBV12-4 and J usage is TRBJ2-4, with D tentatively TRBD2 (6 bases). Trimming removed 7 bases from V and 6 bases from J, with 10 bases in between. The CDR3 consists of 12 residues. The CDR3 reads CASTQEGNIQYF. The DNA for the CDR3 is TGTGCCAGCACCCAGGAGGGAAACATTCAGTACTTC.

This clonotype was seen repeatedly, ten times or more. The rearrangement uses TRBV29-1 and TRBJ2-1; TRBD1 matches 7 bases. V was clipped by 6 bases and J by 6 bases; unmatched bases: 8. The CDR3 spans 13 residues. The germline gives CDR1 SQVTM, CDR2 ANQGSEA. The CDR3 nucleotides read TGCAGCGTGAGAGGAGACAGGGTCAATGAGCAGTTCTTC. It translates to CSVRGDRVNEQFF.

This clonotype was seen a handful of times. The chain carries TRBV29-1 and TRBJ1-1; D is unclear. Germline CDR1 and CDR2: SQVTM and ANQGSEA. CDR3 size: 8 residues. Written as DNA, the CDR3 is TGCACCTGGACTGAAGCTTTCTTT. The encoded protein is CTWTEAFF.

This clonotype was recorded many times. V is TRBV28 and J is TRBJ2-3; D not certain. The CDR3 totals 14 residues. Deletions cut 5 bases from V and 1 base from J, with 10 bases between. Germline lookup yields CDR1 MDHEN and CDR2 SYDVKM. The CDR3 DNA sequence: TGTGCCAGCAGTGCAGCCCTACGCACAGATACGCAGTATTTT. It is translated as CASSAALRTDTQYF. Using reference TRBV28 and TRBJ2-3 for the parts outside the CDR3, the full variable domain is DVKVTQSSRYLVKRTGEKVFLECVQDMDHENMFWYRQDPGLGLRLIYFSYDVKMKEKGDIPEGYSVSREKKERFSLILESASTNQTSMYLCASSAALRTDTQYFGPGTRLTVL.

This clonotype was observed a few times. J is TRBJ1-1 and V is TRBV23-1; D is unresolved. TRBV23-1 has ORF status, its function being uncertain. CDR3 length equals 16 residues. Trimming pared 4 bases from V and 3 bases from J, leaving 18 bases between. CDR3 nucleotide sequence: TGCGCCAGCAGTCCCACCCCCCGGGAGGTCCACACTGAAGCTTTCTTT. This encodes CASSPTPREVHTEAFF.

As concerns this clonotype: At one of its ends the junction is not consistent with the germline gene, which may arise from a read error. The rearrangement uses TRBV12-3 or TRBV12-4 and TRBJ2-7; D unresolved. This CDR3 is built from 11 residues. The CDR3 spells CASCLVREQYF. The CDR3 nucleotides are TGTGCCAGCTGTTTAGTCAGGGAGCAGTACTTC.

This clonotype has more than one count but fewer than ten. The V and J genes are TRBV6-2 or TRBV6-3 and TRBJ2-1, with D possibly matching TRBD1 (5 bases). Germline V CDR1 and CDR2: MNHEY, SVGEGT. The length of the CDR3 is 15 residues. V was cut by 6 bases and J by 0 bases, with 12 bases left in between. The CDR3: CASRATDSSYNEQFF. The DNA for the CDR3 is TGTGCCAGCAGGGCGACAGACAGCTCCTACAATGAGCAGTTCTTC.

This chain connects TRBV20-1 to TRBJ2-7; 9 bases align to TRBD1. This CDR3 has 12 amino acids. V was clipped by 5 bases and J by 4 bases; unmatched bases: 3. Germline V gene sequence: CDR1 DFQATT, CDR2 SNEGSKA (reference sequence). Here the CDR3 reads CSAWDRAYEQYF. CDR3 bases: TGCAGTGCTTGGGACAGGGCGTACGAGCAGTACTTC.